Presented here are 28 T cell receptor beta chains from one specimen sequenced in a study of cytomegalovirus exposure and HLA in healthy donors. Produced via immunoSEQ multiplex PCR; TCRdb's table is partial and in-frame only. The data hold tens of thousands of clones, with 80% to 85% observed a single time. Input material: PBMCs. Receptors were obtained from a woman in her late teens or twenties in good health and CMV-seropositive.

The chain couples TRBV6-5 to TRBJ1-2; tentatively, D is TRBD1 (6 bases). Germline values: CDR1 MNHEY, CDR2 SVGAGI. Trimming took 0 bases from V and 8 from J, leaving 13 bases between them. The CDR3 loop spans 14 amino acids. CDR3 sequence reads: CASSYSKTGRGYTF. DNA of the CDR3: TGTGCCAGCAGTTACTCCAAGACAGGACGGGGCTACACCTTC.

J is TRBJ2-7 and V is TRBV9, with 12 bases identical to TRBD2. This CDR3 has 15 residues. V shed 3 bases, J shed 1 base, and the junction held 2 bases outside the gene matches. The germline CDR1 and CDR2 sequences are SGDLS and YYNGEE. The CDR3 nucleotides are TGTGCCAGCAGCGCTAGCGGGGGGGAATCCTACGAGCAGTACTTC. Protein sequence: CASSASGGESYEQYF.

The chain carries TRBV7-9 and TRBJ2-3, with D hard to call. V lost 2 bases, J lost 3 bases, and 9 bases lay in between. This CDR3 has 14 residues. The germline CDR1 and CDR2 sequences are SEHNR and FQNEAQ (reference sequence). The CDR3 loop is CASSLSATTDTQYF. The CDR3 region has the DNA TGTGCCAGCAGCTTATCGGCGACTACAGATACGCAGTATTTT.

The CDR3 spells CASSSALDAYEQYF. The CDR3 coding sequence is TGTGCCAGCAGTTCGGCTCTAGACGCCTACGAGCAGTACTTC. The chain has TRBV6-1 and TRBJ2-7; D remains ambiguous. V gave up 5 bases and J gave up 2 bases, with 13 bases separating them. Germline CDR1 MNHNS, CDR2 SASEGT. The CDR3 contains 14 residues.

The chain has TRBV6-5 and TRBJ2-5; perhaps TRBD2 as D (5 bases). With 6 bases removed from V and 6 bases from J, the gap between germline ends came to 8 bases. There are 11 residues in the CDR3. Germline V gives CDR1 MNHEY, CDR2 SVGAGI. The CDR3 DNA follows: TGTGCCAGCAGGGCCGGGAAGACCCAGTACTTC. Amino acids: CASRAGKTQYF.

In this sample, this clone turned up a few times. The chain uses TRBV28 and TRBJ1-2, with D perhaps TRBD1 (6 bases). This CDR3 has 11 amino acids. The V gene lost 7 bases and the J gene lost 8 bases, with 11 bases spanning the gap. Looked up from germline, CDR1 is MDHEN and CDR2 is SYDVKM. CDR3 amino acids: CASNQGRGYTF. As DNA, the CDR3 is TGTGCCAGCAATCAGGGGCGAGGCTACACCTTC.

The J gene is TRBJ1-5, the V gene TRBV23-1; perhaps TRBD1 as D (5 bases). TRBV23-1 is marked as an open reading frame, function uncertain. The CDR3 covers 17 residues. V lost 4 bases and J lost 5, with 21 bases in between. This CDR3 is CASSLLSDSMCHQPQHF. Written as DNA, the CDR3 is TGCGCCAGCAGTCTCCTGTCCGACAGTATGTGTCATCAGCCCCAGCATTTT.

Written as DNA, the CDR3 is TGTGCCAGCAGTTTAAACTCAGACAGGGGGTCCTACGAGCAGTACTTC. It specifies CASSLNSDRGSYEQYF. The J gene is TRBJ2-7, the V gene TRBV28; 9 bases map to TRBD1. With 2 bases clipped from V and 1 base from J, the junction kept 6 bases outside the gene matches. Germline V CDR1 and CDR2: MDHEN, SYDVKM. CDR3 size: 16 residues.

The chain carries TRBV28 and TRBJ2-5; 10 positions agree with TRBD1. The CDR3 consists of 15 residues. With 3 bases clipped from V and 4 bases from J, the junction kept 5 bases outside the gene matches. Per germline, CDR1 MDHEN and CDR2 SYDVKM. The CDR3: CASSFGTGARETQYF. The CDR3 DNA reads as TGTGCCAGCAGTTTCGGGACAGGGGCTCGAGAGACCCAGTACTTC.

This clone showed up just a few times. The rearrangement joins TRBV9 to TRBJ1-2; unclear D gene. The CDR3 loop spans 16 amino acids. Germline lookup yields CDR1 SGDLS and CDR2 YYNGEE. Trimming removed 0 bases from V and 0 bases from J, with 12 bases in between. The DNA of the CDR3 is TGTGCCAGCAGCGTAGCTGGCCAGCGAGCTAACTATGGCTACACCTTC. This gives the protein CASSVAGQRANYGYTF.

The gene calls are TRBV4-2 and TRBJ1-5, with D perhaps matching TRBD1 (5 bases). V shed 4 bases and J shed 7 bases, with 14 bases lying between them. Germline assignment: CDR1 LGHNA and CDR2 YNFKEQ. CDR3 size: 14 residues. The chain's CDR3 is CASSRPDTGQPQHF. The DNA for the CDR3 is TGTGCCAGCAGCCGCCCGGACACTGGGCAGCCCCAGCATTTT.

The chain carries TRBV4-1 and TRBJ1-3; D call uncertain. The CDR3 is 15 amino acids. The germline V gene encodes CDR1 MGHRA and CDR2 YSYEKL. Trimming stripped 0 bases from V and 0 bases from J, with 6 bases between. The CDR3 loop reads CASSQDGSSGNTIYF. CDR3 nucleotide sequence: TGCGCCAGCAGCCAAGACGGGAGCTCTGGAAACACCATATATTTT.

The rearrangement joins TRBV7-9 to TRBJ2-5; 9 positions agree with TRBD1. J was trimmed by 4 bases and V by 5 bases; bases with no gene match: 5. The CDR3 spans 14 residues. In germline, CDR1 is SEHNR, CDR2 FQNEAQ (reference sequence). The CDR3 region has the DNA TGTGCCAGCAGCCCCGGGACAGGGTCAGAGACCCAGTACTTC. Protein: CASSPGTGSETQYF.

The rearrangement uses TRBV2 and TRBJ2-5, with TRBD1 matching 7 bases. The trim removed 6 bases at V and 2 bases at J, leaving 12 bases unmatched. The CDR3 contains 16 residues. Germline V gives CDR1 SNHLY, CDR2 FYNNEI. The CDR3 bases are TGTGCCAGCAGCCGACAGGGCGGCGGGTGGCAAGAGACCCAGTACTTC. This codes for CASSRQGGGWQETQYF.

The V and J genes are TRBV14 and TRBJ1-2; possibly TRBD1 for D (5 bases). The germline V gene encodes CDR1 SGHDN and CDR2 FVKESK. Trimming left V 3 bases short and J 4 bases short, with 12 bases between. This CDR3 is 14 amino acids long. CDR3 sequence (DNA): TGTGCCAGCAGCCAGCTCAGGGTTCCCTATGGCTACACCTTC. It translates to CASSQLRVPYGYTF.

The chain employs TRBV30 and TRBJ1-4, with 10 bases matching TRBD1. The CDR3 spans 18 residues. CDR1 and CDR2 (germline): GTSNPN, SVGIG (reference sequence). The J segment lost 5 bases and the V segment lost 7 bases, leaving 19 bases of the junction unmatched. The CDR3 nucleotides are TGTGCCTTGGCGAAGGCGGGACAGGGGAGGGACTTGAATGAAAAACTGTTTTTT. This encodes CALAKAGQGRDLNEKLFF.

The chain links TRBV28 to TRBJ1-2; 9 bases fit TRBD1. The CDR3 runs to 17 residues. Germline V gene lookup returns CDR1 MDHEN and CDR2 SYDVKM. The V segment lost 6 bases and the J segment 2 bases; nucleotides outside the gene matches: 13. In nucleotides, the CDR3 is TGTGCCAGCAGCCCCCGGGGGACAGGGCTGGGAAACTATGGCTACACCTTC. This encodes CASSPRGTGLGNYGYTF.

The chain employs TRBV5-6 and TRBJ2-7, with 10 bases that match TRBD1. The germline CDR1 and CDR2 sequences are SGHDT and YYEEEE. The V segment lost 0 bases and the J segment 3 bases; nucleotides outside the gene matches: 3. The CDR3 is 15 amino acids. The DNA of the CDR3 is TGTGCCAGCAGCTTGGCCGGGACAGGGGTCTACGAGCAGTACTTC. Translating it yields CASSLAGTGVYEQYF.

This chain uses TRBV6-1 with TRBJ1-4, with D perhaps TRBD1 (5 bases). V lost 6 bases and J lost 6, with 20 bases in between. Germline CDR1 MNHNS, CDR2 SASEGT. This CDR3 has 16 amino acids. Here the CDR3 reads CASRELRQRGDEKLFF. CDR3 bases: TGTGCCAGCAGAGAACTTAGACAGAGAGGAGATGAAAAACTGTTTTTT.

J is TRBJ2-1 and V is TRBV7-5; the table's D call, TRBD1, was not checked against the DNA. TRBV7-5 is a pseudogene segment. The CDR3 is 17 amino acids. CDR3 nucleotide sequence: TGTGCCAGAAGCTTAGGATTCCAGGGACAGCGATTCAGTGAGCAGTTCTTC. This gives the protein CARSLGFQGQRFSEQFF.

The chain combines TRBV7-8 with TRBJ2-6; perhaps TRBD2 as D (5 bases). This CDR3 spans 18 amino acids. V was pared by 5 bases and J by 3 bases, with 20 bases between. Germline-derived CDR1 and CDR2 are SGHVS and FQNEAQ. The DNA of the CDR3 is TGTGCCAGCAGCCGAGAAGTAGTGTCGGGGATTGGGGCCAACGTCCTGACTTTC. Translating gives CASSREVVSGIGANVLTF.

The rearrangement joins TRBV9 to TRBJ2-7, with 8 bases lining up with TRBD1. Germline loops: CDR1 SGDLS, CDR2 YYNGEE. J lost 3 bases, V lost 2 bases, and 7 bases had no gene match. The CDR3 sequence is 15 residues long. The CDR3 bases are TGTGCCAGCAGCGTCTGGCCGGACAGGGACTACGAGCAGTACTTC. Its translation is CASSVWPDRDYEQYF.

V usage is TRBV27 and J usage is TRBJ1-5; D gene uncertain. With 3 bases removed from V and 1 base from J, the gap between germline ends came to 4 bases. The CDR3 covers 13 residues. Germline V gene sequence: CDR1 MNHEY, CDR2 SMNVEV (reference sequence). The CDR3 sequence: CASSLLSNQPQHF. In nucleotides, the CDR3 is TGTGCCAGCAGTTTGTTAAGCAATCAGCCCCAGCATTTT.

The V and J genes are TRBV27 and TRBJ2-7; tentatively, D is TRBD1 (6 bases). The V end was cut by 5 bases, the J end by 0 bases, with 14 bases between. CDR3 length equals 15 residues. Germline CDR1 and CDR2: MNHEY and SMNVEV (reference sequence). The CDR3 nucleotides read TGTGCCAGCAGTCGATACAGGGCCAGCTCCTACGAGCAGTACTTC. It encodes CASSRYRASSYEQYF.

A single count supports this clone. The chain carries TRBV7-6 and TRBJ1-3; D possibly corresponds to TRBD1 (6 bases). The germline CDR1 and CDR2 sequences are SGHVS and FNYEAQ. The CDR3 runs 15 residues. With 5 bases removed from V and 2 bases from J, the gap between germline ends came to 13 bases. The CDR3 nucleotides are TGTGCCAGCAGCCGAGACAGGATGGCTGGAAACACCATATATTTT. This gives the protein CASSRDRMAGNTIYF.

This chain links TRBV27 with TRBJ1-2; TRBD1 matches at 10 bases. V gave up 0 bases and J gave up 3 bases; unmatched junction bases: 7. Germline V CDR1 and CDR2: MNHEY, SMNVEV (reference sequence). The CDR3 loop spans 17 amino acids. CDR3 in DNA: TGTGCCAGCAGTTTATCAGTGACAGGGGGCGCCTACTATGGCTACACCTTC. It specifies CASSLSVTGGAYYGYTF.

The chain combines TRBV11-2 with TRBJ1-3; 8 bases line up with TRBD1. The junction had 8 bases not matched to a gene; V was cut back by 3 bases and J by 4 bases. The CDR3 contains 16 residues. Germline-derived CDR1 and CDR2 are SGHAT and FQNNGV. The CDR3 coding sequence is TGTGCCAGCAGCTTTCTAGGACAGGGCTCAGGAAACACCATATATTTT. Its translation: CASSFLGQGSGNTIYF.

This chain links TRBV5-1 with TRBJ2-1; 10 bases are shared with TRBD2. The CDR3 consists of 16 residues. Trimming cost V 0 bases and J 2 bases; bases outside gene matches: 2. Germline V gene data show CDR1 as SGHRS and CDR2 as YFSETQ. CDR3 nucleotides: TGCGCCAGCAGCTTGGGTCTAGCGGGGGCCTACAATGAGCAGTTCTTC. Residues: CASSLGLAGAYNEQFF.